The T cell receptor beta chain described here comes from a study of cytomegalovirus exposure and HLA in healthy donors. Only in-frame clones appear in the TCRdb table, and some are missing; sequencing was by immunoSEQ multiplex PCR. Of 150,000 to 200,000 clones in the sample, approximately 80% were seen once. The CDR3 sequence is 14 residues long. The germline CDR1 and CDR2 sequences are SGHTA and FQGNSA. V shed 3 bases, J shed 4 bases, and the junction held 3 bases outside the gene matches. Sequenced sample: PBMCs. The source is a man younger than 30 in good health and CMV-seropositive. The chain is built from TRBV7-2 and TRBJ2-7, with 10 positions matching TRBD1. CDR3 amino acids: CASSLDRGAYEQYF. The CDR3, as DNA: TGTGCCAGCAGCTTGGACAGGGGGGCGTACGAGCAGTACTTC.